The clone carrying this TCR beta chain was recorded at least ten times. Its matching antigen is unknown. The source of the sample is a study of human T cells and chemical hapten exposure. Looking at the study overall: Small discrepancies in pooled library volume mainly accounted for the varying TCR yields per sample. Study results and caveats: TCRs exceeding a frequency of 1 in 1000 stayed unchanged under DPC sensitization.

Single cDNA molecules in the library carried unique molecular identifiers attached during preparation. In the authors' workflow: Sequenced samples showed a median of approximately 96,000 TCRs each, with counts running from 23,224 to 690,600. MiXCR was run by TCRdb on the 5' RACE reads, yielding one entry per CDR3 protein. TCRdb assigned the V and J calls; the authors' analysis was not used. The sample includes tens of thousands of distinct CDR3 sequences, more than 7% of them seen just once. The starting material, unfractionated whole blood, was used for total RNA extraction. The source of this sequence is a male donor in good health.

The CDR3: CASSPDVGLNQPQHF. The CDR3 coding sequence is TGTGCCAGCAGCCCCGATGTGGGGTTAAATCAGCCCCAGCATTTT. The chain links TRBV7-2 to TRBJ1-5; D not resolved. The CDR3 contains 15 residues. Between the trimmed V and J ends, which lost 5 bases and 4 bases, there was a span of 15 bases. Germline CDR1 is SGHTA and CDR2 is FQGNSA.